The 23 T cell receptor beta chains in this list originate from one sample, sequenced in a study of blood T cell repertoires in COVID-19. Sequencing used immunoSEQ multiplex PCR; TCRdb keeps in-frame clones, though not all of them. Among roughly 80,000 clones, roughly nine tenths were seen once, and the ten largest hold 4.5% to 6%. Material for sequencing was peripheral blood. Source of these receptors: a woman of 80 years or more with active or convalescent COVID-19.

V gene TRBV9 combines with J gene TRBJ2-5; TRBD1 aligns across 7 bases. The V and J ends lost 4 bases and 5 bases, in that order; junction bases with no gene match: 11. The germline gives CDR1 SGDLS, CDR2 YYNGEE. CDR3 size: 15 residues. The CDR3 loop reads CASSPRRVRGETQYF. The DNA of the CDR3 is TGTGCCAGCAGCCCCCGGCGAGTCAGGGGGGAGACCCAGTACTTC. The full variable domain, its missing parts supplied by reference TRBV9 and TRBJ2-5, is DSGVTQTPKHLITATGQRVTLRCSPRSGDLSVYWYQQSLDQGLQFLIQYYNGEERAKGNILERFSAQQFPDLHSELNLSSLELGDSALYFCASSPRRVRGETQYFGPGTRLLVL.

The table lists this clone with a count of one. The chain combines TRBV9 with TRBJ2-2, with 9 bases lining up with TRBD2. This CDR3 region has 18 residues. In germline, CDR1 is SGDLS, CDR2 YYNGEE. With 4 bases clipped from V and 6 bases from J, the junction kept 16 bases outside the gene matches. In DNA, the CDR3 is TGTGCCAGCAGCACCCCAAGCGGGGGGACGGTTCGTGCCGGGGAGCTGTTTTTT. The encoded protein is CASSTPSGGTVRAGELFF.

The V gene is TRBV19, the J gene TRBJ2-1; D may be TRBD1 (6 bases). The CDR3 runs 14 residues. Germline-derived CDR1 and CDR2 are LNHDA and SQIVND (reference sequence). The V and J ends lost 4 bases and 6 bases respectively, with 13 bases between them. CDR3 sequence reads: CASSTQDRSNEQFF. DNA of the CDR3: TGTGCCAGTAGTACTCAGGACAGAAGCAATGAGCAGTTCTTC. Full variable domain (remainder filled in from reference TRBV19 and TRBJ2-1): DGGITQSPKYLFRKEGQNVTLSCEQNLNHDAMYWYRQDPGQGLRLIYYSQIVNDFQKGDIAEGYSVSREKKESFPLTVTSAQKNPTAFYLCASSTQDRSNEQFFGPGTRLTVL.

The chain combines TRBV7-8 with TRBJ2-3, with 7 bases aligning to TRBD2. Germline lookup yields CDR1 SGHVS and CDR2 FQNEAQ. V gave up 3 bases and J gave up 9 bases; unmatched junction bases: 6. This CDR3 contains 13 residues. In nucleotides, the CDR3 is TGTGCCAGCAGCTTGGGGCCGCGGGAGACGCAGTATTTT. Its protein product is CASSLGPRETQYF.

This chain uses TRBV30 with TRBJ1-4; D might be TRBD1 (6 bases). V was pared by 4 bases and J by 3 bases, with 15 bases between. The germline CDR1 and CDR2 sequences are GTSNPN and SVGIG (reference sequence). The length of the CDR3 is 15 residues. The CDR3 loop reads CAWTDHRAANEKLFF. The CDR3 DNA sequence: TGTGCCTGGACCGACCACAGGGCCGCTAATGAAAAACTGTTTTTT.

The V and J genes are TRBV7-2 and TRBJ1-3; D possibly corresponds to TRBD1 (5 bases). There are 15 residues in the CDR3. Germline lookup yields CDR1 SGHTA and CDR2 FQGNSA. V was shortened by 3 bases and J by 0 bases, with 9 bases between the two germline ends. Here the CDR3 DNA reads TGTGCCAGCAGCTTGACAGTATTCTCTGGAAACACCATATATTTT. The encoded protein is CASSLTVFSGNTIYF. The whole variable domain, remainder taken from reference TRBV7-2 and TRBJ1-3, is GAGVSQSPSNKVTEKGKDVELRCDPISGHTALYWYRQSLGQGLEFLIYFQGNSAPDKSGLPSDRFSAERTGGSVSTLTIQRTQQEDSAVYLCASSLTVFSGNTIYFGEGSWLTVV.

This chain links TRBV6-5 with TRBJ1-6; 7 bases map to TRBD1. J lost 8 bases, V lost 6 bases, and 10 bases had no gene match. Germline V CDR1 and CDR2: MNHEY, SVGAGI. The CDR3 runs 15 residues. DNA for the CDR3: TGTGCCAGCAGCCGACGTGGGCAGGGGGATTCACCCCTCCACTTT. Amino acid sequence: CASSRRGQGDSPLHF.

This clone was seen just once. V usage is TRBV19 and J usage is TRBJ2-1; possible D gene TRBD2, 7 bases. The CDR3 sequence is 14 residues long. V was trimmed by 4 bases and J by 9 bases, leaving 16 bases between them. The V gene's germline CDR1 is LNHDA and CDR2 SQIVND (reference sequence). CDR3 loop: CASSKGGGKLEQFF. The CDR3 region has the DNA TGTGCCAGTAGTAAGGGGGGGGGAAAGCTTGAGCAGTTCTTC.

This rearrangement joins TRBV24-1 to TRBJ2-5; D possibly corresponds to TRBD1 (6 bases). The CDR3 consists of 13 residues. Trimming left V 5 bases short and J 5 bases short, with 11 bases between. Germline CDR1 KGHDR, CDR2 SFDVKD. The CDR3 nucleotides are TGTGCCACCAGTGGTCCGCAGGGGGAGACCCAGTACTTC. Protein sequence: CATSGPQGETQYF.

The chain links TRBV5-1 to TRBJ1-1; 9 bases match TRBD1. Trimming cost V 5 bases and J 4 bases; bases outside gene matches: 9. Germline loops: CDR1 SGHRS, CDR2 YFSETQ. This CDR3 comprises 15 residues. CDR3 sequence reads: CASSLTGTGFTEAFF. The DNA for the CDR3 is TGCGCCAGCAGTTTAACCGGGACAGGGTTCACTGAAGCTTTCTTT.

V usage is TRBV28 and J usage is TRBJ2-7; D is unresolved. The V end lost 6 bases, the J end lost 2 bases, and 17 bases lay between the germline ends. CDR3 length: 15 amino acids. CDR1 and CDR2 from the germline V gene are MDHEN and SYDVKM. The chain's CDR3 is CASSQRVRGTYEQYF. The CDR3 nucleotides are TGTGCCAGCAGCCAACGGGTCAGAGGCACCTACGAGCAGTACTTC.

This clone occurred once. This sequence joins TRBV18 and TRBJ2-7; D is perhaps TRBD2 (6 bases). There are 14 residues in the CDR3. The V end was cut by 3 bases, the J end by 2 bases, with 11 bases between. Germline V lookup: CDR1 KGHSH, CDR2 LQKENI. The CDR3 sequence: CASSPGGGTYEQYF. For the CDR3, the DNA is TGTGCCAGCTCACCCGGGGGTGGGACCTACGAGCAGTACTTC.

The J gene is TRBJ1-2, the V gene TRBV19; 9 bases align to TRBD1. The CDR3 runs 14 residues. V lost 4 bases and J lost 5; bases outside the gene matches: 5. The germline CDR1 and CDR2 sequences are LNHDA and SQIVND (reference sequence). The CDR3, as DNA: TGTGCCAGTAGTAAAACAGGGGGCTCTTATGGCTACACCTTC. Residues: CASSKTGGSYGYTF.

In this sample, this clone turned up once. V and J are TRBV11-3 and TRBJ2-3, with D possibly being TRBD1 (7 bases). The CDR3 sequence is 15 residues long. The germline V and J ends were trimmed by 5 bases and 1 base, with 13 bases remaining between them. CDR1 is SGHNT, CDR2 YENEEA, per germline. This CDR3 reads CASSLQGGGTDTQYF. The CDR3 region has the DNA TGTGCCAGCAGCCTCCAGGGGGGTGGCACAGATACGCAGTATTTT.

V is TRBV6-5 and J is TRBJ2-1; D is undetermined. The CDR3 is 11 residues long. Germline assignment: CDR1 MNHEY and CDR2 SVGAGI. V was shortened by 9 bases and J by 4 bases, with 7 bases between the two germline ends. The CDR3 region has the DNA TGTGCCAGGAGAGGATACAATGAGCAGTTCTTC. Amino acids: CARRGYNEQFF.

The chain uses TRBV7-3 and TRBJ1-1, with 8 bases matching TRBD1. With V trimmed by 4 bases and J by 7 bases, 5 bases remained unmatched. Per germline, CDR1 SGHTA and CDR2 FQGTGA. The CDR3 runs 13 residues. Here the CDR3 DNA reads TGTGCCAGCAGCTCGCAGGGGGCCGGTGAAGCTTTCTTT. Translation: CASSSQGAGEAFF.

The chain combines TRBV7-6 with TRBJ2-2; no firm D call. CDR3 length equals 16 residues. V lost 1 base to trimming and J lost 0 bases, with 9 bases between them. Germline loops: CDR1 SGHVS, CDR2 FNYEAQ. CDR3 residues: CASSLVGGSNTGELFF. The CDR3 DNA reads TGTGCCAGCAGCTTAGTTGGCGGTTCGAACACCGGGGAGCTGTTTTTT.

This clone is a singleton in its sample. CDR3 DNA sequence: TGTGCCAGCAGTCGCCCTAAGGGACAGGGTTCCGAAAAACTGTTTTTT. It yields the protein CASSRPKGQGSEKLFF. The J gene is TRBJ1-4, the V gene TRBV28; TRBD1 agrees at 9 bases. Germline CDR1 is MDHEN and CDR2 is SYDVKM. CDR3 size: 16 residues. J was trimmed by 8 bases and V by 5 bases; bases with no gene match: 12.

This clone was seen just once. The J gene is TRBJ2-5, the V gene TRBV25-1; no firm D call. Germline-derived CDR1 and CDR2 are MGHDK and SYGVNS. V was pared by 1 base and J by 1 base, with 10 bases between. This CDR3 has 15 amino acids. CDR3 nucleotides: TGTGCCAGCAGTGAATCCGTCACTGGCCAAGAGACCCAGTACTTC. It is translated as CASSESVTGQETQYF.

The chain links TRBV7-2 to TRBJ2-1; possibly TRBD2 for D (6 bases). The CDR3 has 16 residues. The V gene's germline CDR1 is SGHTA and CDR2 FQGNSA. Trimming removed 0 bases at V and 6 bases at J, with 15 bases between. The CDR3 is CASSLAGGHWGNEQFF. In DNA form, the CDR3 reads TGTGCCAGCAGCTTAGCGGGAGGACACTGGGGCAATGAGCAGTTCTTC.

The chain employs TRBV18 and TRBJ2-1, with 9 bases identical to TRBD2. The trim removed 1 base at V and 9 bases at J, leaving 7 bases unmatched. From germline, CDR1 is KGHSH and CDR2 LQKENI. The CDR3 totals 15 residues. CDR3 DNA sequence: TGTGCCAGCTCACCACAAGGGACTAGCACCGGTGAGCAGTTCTTC. Translation gives CASSPQGTSTGEQFF. The variable domain in full, completed from reference TRBV18 and TRBJ2-1, reads NAGVMQNPRHLVRRRGQEARLRCSPMKGHSHVYWYRQLPEEGLKFMVYLQKENIIDESGMPKERFSAEFPKEGPSILRIQQVVRGDSAAYFCASSPQGTSTGEQFFGPGTRLTVL.

The chain uses TRBV19 and TRBJ1-1; 9 bases align to TRBD1. The CDR3 consists of 14 residues. V gave up 3 bases and J gave up 6 bases; unmatched junction bases: 5. Germline-derived CDR1 and CDR2 are LNHDA and SQIVND (reference sequence). The CDR3 bases are TGTGCCAGTAGTATCACAGGGGGCGGGTCTGAAGCTTTCTTT. Translated, it gives CASSITGGGSEAFF.

The rearrangement links TRBV5-1 to TRBJ2-1, with 15 bases matching TRBD2. Germline values: CDR1 SGHRS, CDR2 YFSETQ. Germline trimming cut 6 bases from V and 3 bases from J; bases unmatched to any gene: 10. The CDR3 runs 18 residues. CDR3 loop: CASTIPGTSGGFYNEQFF. The CDR3 region has the DNA TGCGCCAGCACCATTCCCGGGACTAGCGGGGGGTTCTACAATGAGCAGTTCTTC.